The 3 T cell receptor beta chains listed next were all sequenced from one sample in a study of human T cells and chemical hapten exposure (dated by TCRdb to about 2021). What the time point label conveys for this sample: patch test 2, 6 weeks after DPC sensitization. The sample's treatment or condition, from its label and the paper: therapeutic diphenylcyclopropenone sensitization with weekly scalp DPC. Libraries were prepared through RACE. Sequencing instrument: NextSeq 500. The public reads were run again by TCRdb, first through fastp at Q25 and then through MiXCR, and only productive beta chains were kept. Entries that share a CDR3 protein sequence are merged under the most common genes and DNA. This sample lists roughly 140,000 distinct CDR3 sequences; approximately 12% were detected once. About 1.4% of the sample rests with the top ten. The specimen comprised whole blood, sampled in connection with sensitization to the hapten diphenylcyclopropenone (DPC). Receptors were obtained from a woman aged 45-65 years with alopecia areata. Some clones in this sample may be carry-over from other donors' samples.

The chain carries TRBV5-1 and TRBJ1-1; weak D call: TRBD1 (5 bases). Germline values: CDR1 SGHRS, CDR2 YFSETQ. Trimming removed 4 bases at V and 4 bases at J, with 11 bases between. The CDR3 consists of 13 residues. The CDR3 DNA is TGCGCCAGCAGCCCAGGGAGGAGCACTGAAGCTTTCTTT. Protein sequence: CASSPGRSTEAFF. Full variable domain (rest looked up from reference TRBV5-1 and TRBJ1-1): KAGVTQTPRYLIKTRGQQVTLSCSPISGHRSVSWYQQTPGQGLQFLFEYFSETQRNKGNFPGRFSGRQFSNSRSEMNVSTLELGDSALYLCASSPGRSTEAFFGQGTRLTVV.

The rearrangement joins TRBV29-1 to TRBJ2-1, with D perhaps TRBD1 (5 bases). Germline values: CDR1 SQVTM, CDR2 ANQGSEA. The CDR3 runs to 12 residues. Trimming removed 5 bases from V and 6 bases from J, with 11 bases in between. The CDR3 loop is CSVIRVGNEQFF. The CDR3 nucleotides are TGCAGCGTTATCAGGGTGGGCAATGAGCAGTTCTTC.

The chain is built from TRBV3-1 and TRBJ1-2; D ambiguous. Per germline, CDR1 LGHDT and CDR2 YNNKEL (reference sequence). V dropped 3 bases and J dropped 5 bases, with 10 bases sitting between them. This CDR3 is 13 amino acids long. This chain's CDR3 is CASSQGASYGYTF. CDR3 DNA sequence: TGTGCCAGCAGCCAGGGAGCTTCGTATGGCTACACCTTC.